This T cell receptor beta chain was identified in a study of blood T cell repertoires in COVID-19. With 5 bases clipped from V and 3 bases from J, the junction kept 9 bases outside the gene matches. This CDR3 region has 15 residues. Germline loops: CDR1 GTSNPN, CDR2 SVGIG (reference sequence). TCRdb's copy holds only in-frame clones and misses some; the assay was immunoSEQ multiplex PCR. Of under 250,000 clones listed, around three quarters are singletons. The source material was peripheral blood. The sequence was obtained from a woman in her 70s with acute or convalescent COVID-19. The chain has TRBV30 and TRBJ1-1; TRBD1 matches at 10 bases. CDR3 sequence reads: CAWDRDRGRDTEAFF. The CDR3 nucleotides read TGTGCCTGGGACAGGGACAGGGGACGGGACACTGAAGCTTTCTTT.